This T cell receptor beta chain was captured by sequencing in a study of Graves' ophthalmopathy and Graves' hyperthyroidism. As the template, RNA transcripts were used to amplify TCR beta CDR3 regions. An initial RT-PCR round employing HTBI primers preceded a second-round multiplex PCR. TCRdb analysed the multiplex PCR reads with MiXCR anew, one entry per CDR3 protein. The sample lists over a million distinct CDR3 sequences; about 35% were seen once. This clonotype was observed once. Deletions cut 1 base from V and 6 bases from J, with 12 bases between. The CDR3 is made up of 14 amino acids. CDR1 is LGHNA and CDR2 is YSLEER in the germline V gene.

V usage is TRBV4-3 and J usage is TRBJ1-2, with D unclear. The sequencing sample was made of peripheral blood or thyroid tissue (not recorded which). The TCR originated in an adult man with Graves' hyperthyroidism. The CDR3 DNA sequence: TGCGCCAGCAGCCAAGCGCGCATTCAGGATGGCTACACCTTC. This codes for CASSQARIQDGYTF.